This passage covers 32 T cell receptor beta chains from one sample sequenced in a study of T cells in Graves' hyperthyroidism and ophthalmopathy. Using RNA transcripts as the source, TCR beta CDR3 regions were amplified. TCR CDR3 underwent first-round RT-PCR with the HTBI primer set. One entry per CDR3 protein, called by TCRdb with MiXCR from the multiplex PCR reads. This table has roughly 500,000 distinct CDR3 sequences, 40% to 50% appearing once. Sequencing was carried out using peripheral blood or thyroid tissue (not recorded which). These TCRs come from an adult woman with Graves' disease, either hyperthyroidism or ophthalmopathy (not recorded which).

CDR3 residues: CASGSPSYEQYF. The CDR3 DNA reads TGTGCCAGCGGGAGCCCGTCCTACGAGCAGTACTTC. The rearrangement joins TRBV28 to TRBJ2-7; weak D call: TRBD2 (5 bases). V shed 8 bases and J shed 1 base, with 9 bases lying between them. Germline loops: CDR1 MDHEN, CDR2 SYDVKM. This CDR3 is 12 amino acids long.

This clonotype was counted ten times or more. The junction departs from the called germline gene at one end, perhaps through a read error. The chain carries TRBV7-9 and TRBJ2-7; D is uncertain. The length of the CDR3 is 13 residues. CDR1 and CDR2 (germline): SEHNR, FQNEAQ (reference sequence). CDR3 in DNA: TGTGCCAGCAGCTTAGGAGTAACCTACGGGCAGTACTTC. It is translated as CASSLGVTYGQYF.

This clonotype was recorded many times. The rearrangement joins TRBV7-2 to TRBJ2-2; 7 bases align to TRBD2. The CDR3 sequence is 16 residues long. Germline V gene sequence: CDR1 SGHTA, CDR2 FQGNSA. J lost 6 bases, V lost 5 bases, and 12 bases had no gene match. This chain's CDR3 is CASSPRGGSRAGELFF. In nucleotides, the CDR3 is TGTGCCAGCAGCCCTCGCGGCGGGAGTCGGGCCGGGGAGCTGTTTTTT. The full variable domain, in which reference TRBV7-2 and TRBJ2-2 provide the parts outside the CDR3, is GAGVSQSPSNKVTEKGKDVELRCDPISGHTALYWYRQSLGQGLEFLIYFQGNSAPDKSGLPSDRFSAERTGGSVSTLTIQRTQQEDSAVYLCASSPRGGSRAGELFFGEGSRLTVL.

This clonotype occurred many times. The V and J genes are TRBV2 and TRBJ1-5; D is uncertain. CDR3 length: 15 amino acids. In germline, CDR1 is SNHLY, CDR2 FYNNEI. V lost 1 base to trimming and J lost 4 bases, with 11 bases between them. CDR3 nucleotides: TGTGCCAGCAGTGAAGAATCAGTGGGAAATCAGCCCCAGCATTTT. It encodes CASSEESVGNQPQHF.

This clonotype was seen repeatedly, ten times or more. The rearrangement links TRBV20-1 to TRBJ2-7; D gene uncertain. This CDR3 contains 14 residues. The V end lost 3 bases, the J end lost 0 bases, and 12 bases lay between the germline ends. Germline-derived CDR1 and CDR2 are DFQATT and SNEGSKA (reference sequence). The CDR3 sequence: CSASPRTSSYEQYF. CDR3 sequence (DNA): TGCAGTGCTAGCCCCCGGACGTCCTCCTACGAGCAGTACTTC.

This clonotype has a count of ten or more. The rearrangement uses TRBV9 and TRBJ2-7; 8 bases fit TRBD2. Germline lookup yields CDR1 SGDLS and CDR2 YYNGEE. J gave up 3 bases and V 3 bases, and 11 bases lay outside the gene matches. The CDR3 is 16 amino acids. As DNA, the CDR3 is TGTGCCAGCAGCGGAGGACCGGGACTAGACCTCTACGAGCAGTACTTC. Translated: CASSGGPGLDLYEQYF.

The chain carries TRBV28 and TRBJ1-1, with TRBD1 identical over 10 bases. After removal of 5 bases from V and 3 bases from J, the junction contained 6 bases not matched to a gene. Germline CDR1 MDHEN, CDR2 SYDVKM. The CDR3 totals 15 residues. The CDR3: CASSLRDRGYTEAFF. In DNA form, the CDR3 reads TGTGCCAGCAGTCTCCGGGACAGGGGTTACACTGAAGCTTTCTTT.

The CDR3 nucleotides read TGTGCCAGCAGCTTAGCCTGGACAGGGGAGGTTGATGGCTACACCTTC. This codes for CASSLAWTGEVDGYTF. The chain employs TRBV7-9 and TRBJ1-2; 9 bases map to TRBD1. Trimming took 0 bases from V and 6 from J; bases not matched to a gene: 8. The CDR3 is 16 residues long. The V gene's germline CDR1 is SEHNR and CDR2 FQNEAQ (reference sequence). The whole variable domain, filled in from reference TRBV7-9 and TRBJ1-2, reads DTGVSQNPRHKITKRGQNVTFRCDPISEHNRLYWYRQTLGQGPEFLTYFQNEAQLEKSRLLSDRFSAERPKGSFSTLEIQRTEQGDSAMYLCASSLAWTGEVDGYTFGSGTRLTVV.

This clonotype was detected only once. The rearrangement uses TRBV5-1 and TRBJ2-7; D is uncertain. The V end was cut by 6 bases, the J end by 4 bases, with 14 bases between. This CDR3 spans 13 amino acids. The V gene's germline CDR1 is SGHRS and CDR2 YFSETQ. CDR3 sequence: CASMLQDGYEQYF. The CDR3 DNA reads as TGCGCCAGCATGCTTCAAGATGGGTACGAGCAGTACTTC.

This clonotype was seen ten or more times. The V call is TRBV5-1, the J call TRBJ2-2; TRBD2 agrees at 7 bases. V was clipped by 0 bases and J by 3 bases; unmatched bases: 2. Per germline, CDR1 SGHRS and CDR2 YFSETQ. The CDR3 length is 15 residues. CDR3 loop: CASSLGGGYTGELFF. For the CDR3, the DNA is TGCGCCAGCAGCTTGGGCGGGGGTTACACCGGGGAGCTGTTTTTT.

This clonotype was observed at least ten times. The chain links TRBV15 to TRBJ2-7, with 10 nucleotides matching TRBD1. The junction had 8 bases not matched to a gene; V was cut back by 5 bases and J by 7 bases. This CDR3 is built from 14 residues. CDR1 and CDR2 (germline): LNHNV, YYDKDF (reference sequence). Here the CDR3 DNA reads TGTGCCACCAGCCGGGACAGGGGATTCGGGGAGCAGTACTTC. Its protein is CATSRDRGFGEQYF.

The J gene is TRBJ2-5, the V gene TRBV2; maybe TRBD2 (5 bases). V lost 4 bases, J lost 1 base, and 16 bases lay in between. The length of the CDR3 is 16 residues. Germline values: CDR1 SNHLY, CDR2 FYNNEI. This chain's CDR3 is CASSALEADLQETQYF. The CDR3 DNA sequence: TGTGCCAGCAGTGCTCTGGAAGCGGACCTCCAAGAGACCCAGTACTTC.

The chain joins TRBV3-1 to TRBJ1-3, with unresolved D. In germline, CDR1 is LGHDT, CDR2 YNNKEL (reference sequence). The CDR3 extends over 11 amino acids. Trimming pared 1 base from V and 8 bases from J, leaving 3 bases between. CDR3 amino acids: CASSQGDTIYF. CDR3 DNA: TGTGCCAGCAGCCAAGGCGACACCATATATTTT.

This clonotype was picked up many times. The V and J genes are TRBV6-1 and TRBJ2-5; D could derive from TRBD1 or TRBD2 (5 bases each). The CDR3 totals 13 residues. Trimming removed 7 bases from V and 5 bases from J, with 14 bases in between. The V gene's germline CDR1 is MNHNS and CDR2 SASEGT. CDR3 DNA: TGTGCCAGCACAAGGGACGGTTTCGAGACCCAGTACTTC. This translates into CASTRDGFETQYF.

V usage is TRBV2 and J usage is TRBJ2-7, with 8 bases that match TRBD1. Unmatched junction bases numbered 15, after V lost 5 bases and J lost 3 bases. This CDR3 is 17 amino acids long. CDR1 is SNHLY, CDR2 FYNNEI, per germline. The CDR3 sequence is CASSKDRVFPPFYEQYF. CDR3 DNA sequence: TGTGCCAGCAGTAAGGACAGGGTTTTTCCCCCATTCTACGAGCAGTACTTC. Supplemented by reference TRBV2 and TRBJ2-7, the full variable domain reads EPEVTQTPSHQVTQMGQEVILRCVPISNHLYFYWYRQILGQKVEFLVSFYNNEISEKSEIFDDQFSVERPDGSNFTLKIRSTKLEDSAMYFCASSKDRVFPPFYEQYFGPGTRLTVT.

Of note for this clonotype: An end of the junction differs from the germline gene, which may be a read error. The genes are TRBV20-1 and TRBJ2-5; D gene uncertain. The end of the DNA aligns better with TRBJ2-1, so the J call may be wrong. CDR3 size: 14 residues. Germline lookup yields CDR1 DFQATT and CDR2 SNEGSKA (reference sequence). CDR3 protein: CSAPPLGVYDEQFF. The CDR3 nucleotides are TGCAGTGCCCCGCCTCTTGGAGTCTACGATGAGCAGTTCTTC.

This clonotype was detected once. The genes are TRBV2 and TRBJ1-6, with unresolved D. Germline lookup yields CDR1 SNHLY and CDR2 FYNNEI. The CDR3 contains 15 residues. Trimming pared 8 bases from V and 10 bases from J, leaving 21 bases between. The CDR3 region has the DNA TGTGCCAGCGTTCAGGTGGCTAACTATGGCTCACCCCTCCACTTT. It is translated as CASVQVANYGSPLHF.

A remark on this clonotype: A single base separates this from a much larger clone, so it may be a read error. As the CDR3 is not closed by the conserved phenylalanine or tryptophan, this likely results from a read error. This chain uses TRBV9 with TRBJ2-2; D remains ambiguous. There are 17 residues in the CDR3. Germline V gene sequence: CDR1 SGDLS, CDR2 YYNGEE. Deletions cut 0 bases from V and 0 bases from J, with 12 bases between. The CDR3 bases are TGTGCCAGCAGCGTAGGGGTGGGCGCCTCGAACACCGGGGAGCTGTTTTAT. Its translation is CASSVGVGASNTGELFY.

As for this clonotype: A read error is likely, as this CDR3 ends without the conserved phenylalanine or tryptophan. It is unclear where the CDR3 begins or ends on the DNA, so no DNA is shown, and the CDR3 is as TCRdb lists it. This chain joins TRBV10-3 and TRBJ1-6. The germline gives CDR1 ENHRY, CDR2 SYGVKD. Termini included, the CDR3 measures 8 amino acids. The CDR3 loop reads CAISDSRS.

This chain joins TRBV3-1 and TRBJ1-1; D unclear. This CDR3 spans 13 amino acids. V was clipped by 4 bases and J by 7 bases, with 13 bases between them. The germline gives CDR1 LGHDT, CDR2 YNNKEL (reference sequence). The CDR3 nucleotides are TGTGCCAGCAGCCTACTAGCGGGGAGTGAAGCTTTCTTT. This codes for CASSLLAGSEAFF.

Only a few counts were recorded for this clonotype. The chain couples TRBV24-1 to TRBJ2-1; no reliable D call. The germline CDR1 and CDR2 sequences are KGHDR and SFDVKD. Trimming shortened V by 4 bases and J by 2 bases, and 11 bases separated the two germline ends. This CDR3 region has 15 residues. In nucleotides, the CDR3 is TGTGCCACCAGTGACCCAAGCGCAGCCTACAATGAGCAGTTCTTC. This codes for CATSDPSAAYNEQFF.

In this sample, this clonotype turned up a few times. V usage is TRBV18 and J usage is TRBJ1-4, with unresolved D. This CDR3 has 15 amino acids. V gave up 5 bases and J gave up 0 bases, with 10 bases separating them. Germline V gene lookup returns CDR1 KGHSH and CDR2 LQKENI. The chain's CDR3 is CASSADLTTNEKLFF. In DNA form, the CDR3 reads TGTGCCAGCTCAGCGGACCTCACAACTAATGAAAAACTGTTTTTT.

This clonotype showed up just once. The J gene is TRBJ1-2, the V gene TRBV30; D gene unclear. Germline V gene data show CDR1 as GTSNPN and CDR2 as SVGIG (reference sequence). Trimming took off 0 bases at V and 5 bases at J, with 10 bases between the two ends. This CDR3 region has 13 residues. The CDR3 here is CAWSVDTVYGYTF. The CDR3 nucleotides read TGTGCCTGGAGTGTAGACACGGTTTATGGCTACACCTTC.

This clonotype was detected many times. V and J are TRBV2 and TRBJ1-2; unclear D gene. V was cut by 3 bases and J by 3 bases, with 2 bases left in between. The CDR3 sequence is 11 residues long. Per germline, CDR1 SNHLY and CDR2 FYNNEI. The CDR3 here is CASSEDYGYTF. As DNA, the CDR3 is TGTGCCAGCAGTGAGGACTATGGCTACACCTTC.

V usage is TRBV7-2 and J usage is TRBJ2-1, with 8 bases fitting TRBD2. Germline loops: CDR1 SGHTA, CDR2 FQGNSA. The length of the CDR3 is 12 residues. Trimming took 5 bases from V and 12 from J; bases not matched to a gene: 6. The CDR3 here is CASSPLAGGQFF. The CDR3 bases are TGTGCCAGCAGCCCCCTAGCGGGCGGGCAGTTCTTC.

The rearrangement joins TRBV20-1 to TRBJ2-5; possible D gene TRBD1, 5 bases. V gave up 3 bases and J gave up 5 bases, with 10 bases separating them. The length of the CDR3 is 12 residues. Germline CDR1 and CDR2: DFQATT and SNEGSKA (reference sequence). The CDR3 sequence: CSARVRVETQYF. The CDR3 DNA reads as TGCAGTGCTAGGGTCAGGGTGGAGACCCAGTACTTC.

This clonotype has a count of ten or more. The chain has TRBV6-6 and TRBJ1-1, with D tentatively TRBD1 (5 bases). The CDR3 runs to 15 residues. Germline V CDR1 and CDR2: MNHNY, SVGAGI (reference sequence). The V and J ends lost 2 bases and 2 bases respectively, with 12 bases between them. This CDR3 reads CASSYPWGVNTEAFF. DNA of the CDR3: TGTGCCAGCAGTTACCCTTGGGGCGTAAACACTGAAGCTTTCTTT.

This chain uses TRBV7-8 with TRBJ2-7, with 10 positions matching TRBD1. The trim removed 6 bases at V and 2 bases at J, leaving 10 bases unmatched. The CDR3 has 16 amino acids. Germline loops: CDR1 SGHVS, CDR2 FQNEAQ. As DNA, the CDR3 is TGTGCCAGCAGTTCCGCGATAGGACAGGGGGCCTACGAGCAGTACTTC. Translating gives CASSSAIGQGAYEQYF.

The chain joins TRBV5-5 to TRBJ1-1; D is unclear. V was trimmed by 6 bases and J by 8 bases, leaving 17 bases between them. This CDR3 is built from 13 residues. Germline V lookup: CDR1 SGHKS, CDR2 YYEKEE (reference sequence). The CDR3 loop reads CASKAGPRGEAFF. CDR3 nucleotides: TGTGCCAGCAAAGCAGGACCCAGAGGAGAAGCTTTCTTT.

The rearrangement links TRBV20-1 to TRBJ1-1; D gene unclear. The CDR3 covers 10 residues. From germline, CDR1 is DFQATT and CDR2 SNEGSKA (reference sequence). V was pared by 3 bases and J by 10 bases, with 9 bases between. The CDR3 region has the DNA TGCAGTGCTAGTGTATCTGGAGCTTTCTTT. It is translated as CSASVSGAFF.

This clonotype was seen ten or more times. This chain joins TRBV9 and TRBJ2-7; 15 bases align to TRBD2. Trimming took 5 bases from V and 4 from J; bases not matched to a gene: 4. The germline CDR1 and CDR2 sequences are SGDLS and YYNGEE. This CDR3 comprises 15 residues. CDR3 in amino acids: CASSEGLAGGYEQYF. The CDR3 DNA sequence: TGTGCCAGCAGTGAGGGACTAGCGGGAGGTTACGAGCAGTACTTC.

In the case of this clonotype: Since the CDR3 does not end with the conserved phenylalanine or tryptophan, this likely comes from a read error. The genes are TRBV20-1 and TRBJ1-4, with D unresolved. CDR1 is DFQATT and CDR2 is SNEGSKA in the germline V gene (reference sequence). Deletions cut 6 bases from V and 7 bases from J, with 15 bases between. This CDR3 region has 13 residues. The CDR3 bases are TGCAGTGCAAGGACGGCAGTCGTTGAAAAACTGTTTGTT. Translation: CSARTAVVEKLFV.